This TCR beta chain is from a study of shared clonotypes between healthy human individuals. Study-wide context: Donors consisted of two women and three men between 18 and 49. Regarding the study as a whole: Relative to memory subsets, naive subsets generally showed larger estimated richness. Compared with clonotypes that all four donors shared, non-shared clonotypes had lower generation probabilities.

Germline V CDR1 and CDR2: SGHAT, FQNNGV. V lost 4 bases and J 7 bases, leaving 14 bases between the germline ends. This CDR3 spans 14 amino acids. Original processing notes: ImmunoSEQ yielded junction-only sequences lacking quality scores, so filtering differed. The assay was immunoSEQ multiplex PCR, and TCRdb's table has in-frame clones only and misses some. V and J calls and clone size are as listed in that table; D and trimming were resolved from the DNA. Among some 2.4 million clones listed, more than 85% were seen once. This clone appeared a single time. Its antigen is still unknown. The sequence came from a man aged 18 to 29 in good health. Some clones in this sample may be carry-over from other donors' samples. Sequencing was carried out using naive CD4+ T cells from PBMCs. Regarding subset: CD45RA+ positively selected. The V and J genes are TRBV11-2 and TRBJ2-4; D is unclear. The CDR3 nucleotides read TGTGCCAGCAGCTCAACCTACTGGAATAACATTCAGTACTTC. Protein sequence: CASSSTYWNNIQYF.